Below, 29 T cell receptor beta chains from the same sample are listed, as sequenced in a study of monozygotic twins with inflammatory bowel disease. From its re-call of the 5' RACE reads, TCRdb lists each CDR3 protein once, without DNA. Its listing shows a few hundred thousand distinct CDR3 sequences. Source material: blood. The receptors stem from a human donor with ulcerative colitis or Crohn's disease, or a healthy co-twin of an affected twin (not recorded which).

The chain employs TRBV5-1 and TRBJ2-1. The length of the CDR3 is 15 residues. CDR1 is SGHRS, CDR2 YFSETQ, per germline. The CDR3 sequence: CASSLQLSSYNEQFF. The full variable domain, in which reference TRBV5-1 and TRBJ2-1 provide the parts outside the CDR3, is KAGVTQTPRYLIKTRGQQVTLSCSPISGHRSVSWYQQTPGQGLQFLFEYFSETQRNKGNFPGRFSGRQFSNSRSEMNVSTLELGDSALYLCASSLQLSSYNEQFFGPGTRLTVL.

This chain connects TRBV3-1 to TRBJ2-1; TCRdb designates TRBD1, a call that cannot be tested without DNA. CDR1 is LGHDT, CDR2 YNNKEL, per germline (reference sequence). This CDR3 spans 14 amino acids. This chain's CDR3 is CASSHRGGGGEQFF.

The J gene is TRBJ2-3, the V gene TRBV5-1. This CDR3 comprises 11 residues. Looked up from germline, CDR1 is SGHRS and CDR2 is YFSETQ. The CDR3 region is CASTGADTQYF.

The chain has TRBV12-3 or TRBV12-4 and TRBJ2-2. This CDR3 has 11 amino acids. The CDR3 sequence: CASSSLGELFF.

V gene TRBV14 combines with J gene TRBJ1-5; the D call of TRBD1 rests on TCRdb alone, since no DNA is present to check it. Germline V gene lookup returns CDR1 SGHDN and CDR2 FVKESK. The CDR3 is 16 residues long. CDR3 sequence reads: CASSQEPTGEEQPQHF.

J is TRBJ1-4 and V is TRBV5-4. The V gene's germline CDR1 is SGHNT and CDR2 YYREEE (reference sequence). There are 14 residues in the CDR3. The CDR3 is CASSTDSKDEKLFF.

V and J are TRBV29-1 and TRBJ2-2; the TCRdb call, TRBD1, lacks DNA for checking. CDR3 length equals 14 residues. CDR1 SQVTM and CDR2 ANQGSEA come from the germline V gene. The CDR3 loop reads CSASRDRGTGELFF.

The CDR3 is CASSGEGDYGYTF. J is TRBJ1-2 and V is TRBV5-1; TCRdb's D call of TRBD1 is untestable without DNA. Germline CDR1 is SGHRS and CDR2 is YFSETQ. This CDR3 spans 13 amino acids.

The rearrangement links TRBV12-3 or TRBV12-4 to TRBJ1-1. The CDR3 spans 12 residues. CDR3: CASRIVYGEAFF.

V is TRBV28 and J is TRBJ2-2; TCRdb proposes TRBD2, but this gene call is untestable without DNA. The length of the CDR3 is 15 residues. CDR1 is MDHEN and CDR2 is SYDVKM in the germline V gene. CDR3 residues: CASSLASRRAGELFF.

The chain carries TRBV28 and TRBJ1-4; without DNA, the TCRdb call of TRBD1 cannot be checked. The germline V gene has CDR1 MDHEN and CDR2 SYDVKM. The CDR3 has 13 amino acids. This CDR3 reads CASNQQVYEKLFF.

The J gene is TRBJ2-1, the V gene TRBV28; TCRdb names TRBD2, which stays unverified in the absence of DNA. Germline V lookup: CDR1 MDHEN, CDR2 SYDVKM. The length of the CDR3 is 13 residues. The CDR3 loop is CASSSLAENEQFF.

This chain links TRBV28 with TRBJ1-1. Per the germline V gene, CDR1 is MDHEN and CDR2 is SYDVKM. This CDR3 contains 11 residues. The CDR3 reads CASSFNTEVFF.

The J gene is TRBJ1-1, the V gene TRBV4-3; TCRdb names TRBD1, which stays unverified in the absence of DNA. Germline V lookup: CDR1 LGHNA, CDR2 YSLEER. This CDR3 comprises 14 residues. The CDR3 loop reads CASSQGQGNTEAFF.

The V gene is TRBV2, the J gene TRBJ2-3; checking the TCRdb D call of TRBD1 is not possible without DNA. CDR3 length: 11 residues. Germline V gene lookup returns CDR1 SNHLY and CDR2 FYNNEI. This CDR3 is CAIASTGAQYF.

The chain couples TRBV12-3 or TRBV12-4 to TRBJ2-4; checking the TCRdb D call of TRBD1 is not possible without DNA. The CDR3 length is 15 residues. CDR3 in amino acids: CASRRQEGGKNIQYF.

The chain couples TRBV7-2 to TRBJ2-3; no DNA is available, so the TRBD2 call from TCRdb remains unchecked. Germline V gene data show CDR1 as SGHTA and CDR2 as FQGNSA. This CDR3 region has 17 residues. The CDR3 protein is CASSRMGLAGVADTQYF.

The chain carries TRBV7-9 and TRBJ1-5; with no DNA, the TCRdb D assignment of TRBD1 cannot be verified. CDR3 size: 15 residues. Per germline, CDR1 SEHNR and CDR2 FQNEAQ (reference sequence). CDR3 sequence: CASSLSGDPNQPQHF.

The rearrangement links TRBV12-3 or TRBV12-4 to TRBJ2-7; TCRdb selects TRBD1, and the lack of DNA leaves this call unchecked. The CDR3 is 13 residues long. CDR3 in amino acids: CASRWTGGYEQYF.

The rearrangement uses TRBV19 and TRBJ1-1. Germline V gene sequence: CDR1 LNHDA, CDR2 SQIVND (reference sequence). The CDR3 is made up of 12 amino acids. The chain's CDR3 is CATVYANTEAFF. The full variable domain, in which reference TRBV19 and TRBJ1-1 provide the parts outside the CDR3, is DGGITQSPKYLFRKEGQNVTLSCEQNLNHDAMYWYRQDPGQGLRLIYYSQIVNDFQKGDIAEGYSVSREKKESFPLTVTSAQKNPTAFYLCATVYANTEAFFGQGTRLTVV.

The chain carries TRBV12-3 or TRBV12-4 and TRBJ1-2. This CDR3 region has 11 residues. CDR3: CASSLSYGYTF.

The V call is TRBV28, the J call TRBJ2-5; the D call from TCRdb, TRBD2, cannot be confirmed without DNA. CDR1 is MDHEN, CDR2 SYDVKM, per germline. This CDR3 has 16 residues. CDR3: CASSPLIAGGFETQYF.

Here the CDR3 reads CASSLSPGGNRDHEQFF. V and J are TRBV7-2 and TRBJ2-1; TCRdb designates TRBD2, a call that cannot be tested without DNA. The CDR3 is made up of 17 amino acids. Germline V CDR1 and CDR2: SGHTA, FQGNSA.

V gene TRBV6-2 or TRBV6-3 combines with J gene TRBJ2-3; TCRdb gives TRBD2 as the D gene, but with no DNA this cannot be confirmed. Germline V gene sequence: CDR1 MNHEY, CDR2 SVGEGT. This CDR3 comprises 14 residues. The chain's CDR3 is CASSYVSVTDSQYF.

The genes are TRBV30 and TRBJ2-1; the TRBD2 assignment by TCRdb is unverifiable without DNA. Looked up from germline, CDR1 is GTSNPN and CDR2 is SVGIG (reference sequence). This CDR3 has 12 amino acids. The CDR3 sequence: CAWSVRGREQFF.

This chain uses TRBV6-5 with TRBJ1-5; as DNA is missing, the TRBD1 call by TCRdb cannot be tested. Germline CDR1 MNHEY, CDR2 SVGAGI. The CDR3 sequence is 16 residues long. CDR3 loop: CASRDSRGFGNQPQHF.

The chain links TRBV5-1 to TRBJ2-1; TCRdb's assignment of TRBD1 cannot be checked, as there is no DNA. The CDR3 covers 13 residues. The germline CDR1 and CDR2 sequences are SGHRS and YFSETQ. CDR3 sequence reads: CASSPPGGTEQFF.

The CDR3 loop reads CASSPWTENYGYTF. V gene TRBV9 combines with J gene TRBJ1-2. Germline V gene data show CDR1 as SGDLS and CDR2 as YYNGEE. This CDR3 is built from 14 residues.

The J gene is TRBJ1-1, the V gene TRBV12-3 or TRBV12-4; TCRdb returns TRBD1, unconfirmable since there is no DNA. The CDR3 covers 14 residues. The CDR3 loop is CASSFEWGRTEAFF.